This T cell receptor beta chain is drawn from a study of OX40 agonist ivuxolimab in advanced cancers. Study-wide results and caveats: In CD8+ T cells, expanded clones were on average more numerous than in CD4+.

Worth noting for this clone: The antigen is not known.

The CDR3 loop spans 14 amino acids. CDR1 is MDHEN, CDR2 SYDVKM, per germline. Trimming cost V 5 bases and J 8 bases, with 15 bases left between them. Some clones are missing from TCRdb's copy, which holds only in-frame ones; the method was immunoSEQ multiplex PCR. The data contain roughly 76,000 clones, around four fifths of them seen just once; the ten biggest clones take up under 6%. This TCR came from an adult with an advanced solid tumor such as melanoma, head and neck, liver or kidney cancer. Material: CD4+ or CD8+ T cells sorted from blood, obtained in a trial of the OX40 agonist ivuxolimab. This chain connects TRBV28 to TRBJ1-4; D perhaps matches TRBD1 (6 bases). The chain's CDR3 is CASSPQGRLEKLFF. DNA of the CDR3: TGTGCCAGCAGTCCTCAGGGGAGGTTGGAAAAACTGTTTTTT.